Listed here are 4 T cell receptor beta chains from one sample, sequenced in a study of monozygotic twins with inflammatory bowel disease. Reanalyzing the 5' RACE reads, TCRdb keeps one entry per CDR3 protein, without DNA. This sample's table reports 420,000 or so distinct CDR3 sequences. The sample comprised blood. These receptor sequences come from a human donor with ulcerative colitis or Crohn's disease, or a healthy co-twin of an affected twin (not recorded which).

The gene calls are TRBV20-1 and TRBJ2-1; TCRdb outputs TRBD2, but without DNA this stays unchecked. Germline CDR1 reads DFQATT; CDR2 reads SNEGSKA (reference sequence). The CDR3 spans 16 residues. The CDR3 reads CSARDGGTSGGSEQFF.

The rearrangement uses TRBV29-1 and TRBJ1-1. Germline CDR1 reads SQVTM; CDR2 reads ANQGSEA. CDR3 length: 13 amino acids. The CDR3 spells CSVVLLREVEAFF.

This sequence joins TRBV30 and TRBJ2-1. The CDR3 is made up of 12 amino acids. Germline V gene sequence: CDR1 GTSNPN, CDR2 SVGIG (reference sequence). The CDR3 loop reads CAWSVRPHEQFF.

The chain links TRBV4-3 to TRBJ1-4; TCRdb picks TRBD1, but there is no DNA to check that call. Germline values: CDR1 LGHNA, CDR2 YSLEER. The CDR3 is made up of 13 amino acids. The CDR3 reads CASSQEWGEKLFF.